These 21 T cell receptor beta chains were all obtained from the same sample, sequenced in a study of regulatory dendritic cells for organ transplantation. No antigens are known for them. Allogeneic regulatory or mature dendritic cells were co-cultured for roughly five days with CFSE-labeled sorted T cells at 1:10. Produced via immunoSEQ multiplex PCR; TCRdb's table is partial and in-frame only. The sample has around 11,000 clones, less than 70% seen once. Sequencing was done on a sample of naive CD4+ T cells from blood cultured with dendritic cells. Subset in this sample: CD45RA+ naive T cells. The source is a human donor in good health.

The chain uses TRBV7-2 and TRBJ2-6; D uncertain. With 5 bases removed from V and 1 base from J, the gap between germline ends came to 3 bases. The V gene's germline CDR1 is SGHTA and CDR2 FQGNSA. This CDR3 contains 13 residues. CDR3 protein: CASSPSGANVLTF. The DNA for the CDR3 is TGTGCCAGCAGCCCTTCTGGGGCCAACGTCCTGACTTTC.

Written as DNA, the CDR3 is TGCGCCAGCAGCCAGGGACAGATTAATTCACCCCTCCACTTT. Protein product: CASSQGQINSPLHF. The chain joins TRBV4-3 to TRBJ1-6; 7 bases match TRBD1. The CDR3 totals 14 residues. The germline V gene encodes CDR1 LGHNA and CDR2 YSLEER. V was clipped by 3 bases and J by 6 bases; unmatched bases: 2.

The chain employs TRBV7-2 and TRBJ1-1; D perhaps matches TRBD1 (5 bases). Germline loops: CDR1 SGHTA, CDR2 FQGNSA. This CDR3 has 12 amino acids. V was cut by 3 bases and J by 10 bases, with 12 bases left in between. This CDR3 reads CASSFNKDRAFF. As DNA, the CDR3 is TGTGCCAGCAGCTTTAACAAAGACAGAGCTTTCTTT.

CDR3: CASSQVGQGAVNYGYTF. The DNA of the CDR3 is TGCGCCAGCAGCCAAGTCGGACAGGGGGCGGTCAACTATGGCTACACCTTC. The chain couples TRBV4-3 to TRBJ1-2; 11 bases fit TRBD1. Germline V lookup: CDR1 LGHNA, CDR2 YSLEER. The CDR3 runs to 17 residues. The V segment lost 1 base and the J segment 2 bases; nucleotides outside the gene matches: 6.

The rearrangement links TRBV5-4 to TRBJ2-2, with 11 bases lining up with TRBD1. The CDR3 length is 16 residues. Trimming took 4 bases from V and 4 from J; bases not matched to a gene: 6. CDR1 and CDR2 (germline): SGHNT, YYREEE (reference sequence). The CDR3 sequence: CASSTWTGGTTGELFF. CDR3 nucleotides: TGTGCCAGCAGCACCTGGACAGGGGGCACCACCGGGGAGCTGTTTTTT.

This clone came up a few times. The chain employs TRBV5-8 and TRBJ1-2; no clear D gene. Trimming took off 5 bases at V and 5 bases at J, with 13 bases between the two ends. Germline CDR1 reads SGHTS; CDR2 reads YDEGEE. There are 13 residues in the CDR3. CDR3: CASREQYLYGYTF. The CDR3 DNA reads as TGTGCCAGCAGGGAACAGTATCTTTATGGCTACACCTTC.

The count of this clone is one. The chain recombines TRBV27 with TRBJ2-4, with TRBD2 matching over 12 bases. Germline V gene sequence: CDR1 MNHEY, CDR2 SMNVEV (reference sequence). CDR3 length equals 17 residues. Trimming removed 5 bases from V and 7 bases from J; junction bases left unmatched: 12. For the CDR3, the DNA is TGTGCCAGCAGTCCCCGACTAGCGGGGGCCGGTGGTAACATTCAGTACTTC. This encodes CASSPRLAGAGGNIQYF.

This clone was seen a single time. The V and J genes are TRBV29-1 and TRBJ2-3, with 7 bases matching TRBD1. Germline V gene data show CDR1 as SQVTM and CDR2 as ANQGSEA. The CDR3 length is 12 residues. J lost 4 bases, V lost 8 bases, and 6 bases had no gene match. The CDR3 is CSHEGAADTQYF. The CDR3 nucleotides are TGCAGCCACGAGGGGGCTGCAGATACGCAGTATTTT.

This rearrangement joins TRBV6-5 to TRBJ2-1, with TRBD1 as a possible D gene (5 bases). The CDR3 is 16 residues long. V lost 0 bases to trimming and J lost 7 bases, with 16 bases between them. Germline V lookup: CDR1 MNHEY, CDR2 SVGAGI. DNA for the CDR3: TGTGCCAGCAGTTACTCGAGTACAGGCCTGAGGAATGAGCAGTTCTTC. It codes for CASSYSSTGLRNEQFF.

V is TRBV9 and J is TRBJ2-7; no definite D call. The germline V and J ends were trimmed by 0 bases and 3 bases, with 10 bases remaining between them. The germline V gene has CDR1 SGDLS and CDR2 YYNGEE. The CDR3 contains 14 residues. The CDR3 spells CASSVGAIGYEQYF. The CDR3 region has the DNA TGTGCCAGCAGCGTAGGAGCCATCGGCTACGAGCAGTACTTC.

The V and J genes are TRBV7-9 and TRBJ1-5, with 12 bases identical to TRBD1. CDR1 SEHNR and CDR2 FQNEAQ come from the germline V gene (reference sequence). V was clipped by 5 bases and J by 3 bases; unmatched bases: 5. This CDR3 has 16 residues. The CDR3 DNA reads TGTGCCAGCAGCCAATGGGACAGGGGGCACAATCAGCCCCAGCATTTT. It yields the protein CASSQWDRGHNQPQHF.

CDR3 in amino acids: CASRPARGRRSGELFF. Here the CDR3 DNA reads TGTGCCAGCAGGCCCGCCAGGGGGCGCAGGTCCGGGGAGCTGTTTTTT. The chain employs TRBV7-2 and TRBJ2-2; the match to TRBD1 covers 8 bases. Germline assignment: CDR1 SGHTA and CDR2 FQGNSA. Trimming took 6 bases from V and 6 from J; bases not matched to a gene: 12. The CDR3 covers 16 residues. Supplemented by reference TRBV7-2 and TRBJ2-2, the full variable domain reads GAGVSQSPSNKVTEKGKDVELRCDPISGHTALYWYRQSLGQGLEFLIYFQGNSAPDKSGLPSDRFSAERTGGSVSTLTIQRTQQEDSAVYLCASRPARGRRSGELFFGEGSRLTVL.

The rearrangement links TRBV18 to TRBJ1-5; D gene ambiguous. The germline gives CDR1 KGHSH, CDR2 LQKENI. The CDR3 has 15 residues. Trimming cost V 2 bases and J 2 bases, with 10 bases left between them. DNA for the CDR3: TGTGCCAGCTCACCATCGGTTTTCGGCAATCAGCCCCAGCATTTT. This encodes CASSPSVFGNQPQHF.

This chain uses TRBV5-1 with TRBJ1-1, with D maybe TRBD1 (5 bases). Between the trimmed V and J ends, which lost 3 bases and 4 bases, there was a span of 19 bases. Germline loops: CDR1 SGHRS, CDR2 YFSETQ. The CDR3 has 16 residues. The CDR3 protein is CASSWGDGSGGTEAFF. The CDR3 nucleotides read TGCGCCAGCAGCTGGGGGGACGGATCGGGGGGCACTGAAGCTTTCTTT.

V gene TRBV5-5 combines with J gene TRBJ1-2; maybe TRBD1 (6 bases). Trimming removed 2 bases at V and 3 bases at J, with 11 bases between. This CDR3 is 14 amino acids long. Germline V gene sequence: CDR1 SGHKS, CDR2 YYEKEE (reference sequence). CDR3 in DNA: TGTGCCAGCAGCTTCTACAGGGTGGACTATGGCTACACCTTC. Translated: CASSFYRVDYGYTF. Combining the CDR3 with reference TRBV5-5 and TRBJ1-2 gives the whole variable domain DAGVTQSPTHLIKTRGQQVTLRCSPISGHKSVSWYQQVLGQGPQFIFQYYEKEERGRGNFPDRFSARQFPNYSSELNVNALLLGDSALYLCASSFYRVDYGYTFGSGTRLTVV.

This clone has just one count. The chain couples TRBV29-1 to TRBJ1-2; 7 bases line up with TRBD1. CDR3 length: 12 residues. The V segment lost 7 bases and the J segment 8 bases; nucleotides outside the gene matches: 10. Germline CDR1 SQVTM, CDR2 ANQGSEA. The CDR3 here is CSALQGPYGYTF. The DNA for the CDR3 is TGCAGCGCCTTACAGGGGCCTTACGGCTACACCTTC.

For the CDR3, the DNA is TGTGCCAGCAGCTCCCCCGGGACTAGCAATGAGCAGTTCTTC. It is translated as CASSSPGTSNEQFF. This rearrangement joins TRBV7-2 to TRBJ2-1, with TRBD2 matching 8 bases. In germline, CDR1 is SGHTA, CDR2 FQGNSA. The V gene end was trimmed by 4 bases and the J gene end by 6 bases; junction bases not matched to a gene: 5. The CDR3 is made up of 14 amino acids. Complete variable domain (other parts from reference TRBV7-2 and TRBJ2-1): GAGVSQSPSNKVTEKGKDVELRCDPISGHTALYWYRQSLGQGLEFLIYFQGNSAPDKSGLPSDRFSAERTGGSVSTLTIQRTQQEDSAVYLCASSSPGTSNEQFFGPGTRLTVL.

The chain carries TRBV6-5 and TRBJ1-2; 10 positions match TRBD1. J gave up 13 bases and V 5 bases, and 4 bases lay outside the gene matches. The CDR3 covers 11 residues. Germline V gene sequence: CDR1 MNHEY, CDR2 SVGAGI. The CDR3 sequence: CASSPGQGRTF. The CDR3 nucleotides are TGTGCCAGCAGTCCGGGACAGGGGCGCACCTTC.

CDR3 DNA: TGTGCCAGCTCACCGGGAGTTCTCGTGGAGACCCAGTACTTC. Protein sequence: CASSPGVLVETQYF. The rearrangement joins TRBV18 to TRBJ2-5; perhaps TRBD2 as D (5 bases). Trimming left V 3 bases short and J 5 bases short, with 13 bases between. CDR3 length equals 14 residues. Germline V lookup: CDR1 KGHSH, CDR2 LQKENI.

The CDR3 loop reads CASSLDTSYNSPLHF. The CDR3 nucleotides read TGCGCCAGCAGCCTGGACACATCCTATAATTCACCCCTCCACTTT. The V and J genes are TRBV5-1 and TRBJ1-6, with D perhaps matching TRBD1 (5 bases). The germline V gene encodes CDR1 SGHRS and CDR2 YFSETQ. The CDR3 totals 15 residues. Between the trimmed V and J ends, which lost 4 bases and 1 base, there was a span of 9 bases.

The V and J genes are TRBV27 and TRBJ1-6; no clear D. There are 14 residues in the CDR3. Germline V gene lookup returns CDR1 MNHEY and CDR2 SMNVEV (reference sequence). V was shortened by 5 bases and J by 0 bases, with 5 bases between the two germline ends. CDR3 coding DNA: TGTGCCAGCAGTAGCGGCTCCTATAATTCACCCCTCCACTTT. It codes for CASSSGSYNSPLHF.